The present entry profiles one TCR beta chain with its context. The antigen is unknown. Unstimulated regulatory T cells (CD4+CD25+CD127-), CD4+CD25- non-regulatory cells, CD4 and CD8 cells were FACS-sorted from thawed PBMCs. The germline CDR1 and CDR2 sequences are LNHDA and SQIVND (reference sequence). This CDR3 contains 15 residues. V lost 3 bases to trimming and J lost 5 bases, with 13 bases between them. Sequencing was performed with immunoSEQ multiplex PCR; in TCRdb, only in-frame clones are kept and a portion is missing. The profile shows 120,000 or so clones, 92% of them singletons. This sample stems from a study of Tregs in tolerant kidney transplant recipients. Whole-study results and caveats: This study did not directly address biological reproducibility. Validation in larger populations is needed because few patients were studied. The most relevant donor-specific Treg TCRbeta repertoire apparently came from expansion with activated donor B cells.

The chain has TRBV19 and TRBJ2-2; D not resolved. The specimen was CD4+ T cells from blood. This TCR was sampled from a human donor in good health. CDR3: CASSILGTKTGELFF. DNA for the CDR3: TGTGCCAGTAGTATCCTCGGAACAAAAACCGGGGAGCTGTTTTTT. Full variable domain (outside the CDR3, taken from reference TRBV19 and TRBJ2-2): DGGITQSPKYLFRKEGQNVTLSCEQNLNHDAMYWYRQDPGQGLRLIYYSQIVNDFQKGDIAEGYSVSREKKESFPLTVTSAQKNPTAFYLCASSILGTKTGELFFGEGSRLTVL.